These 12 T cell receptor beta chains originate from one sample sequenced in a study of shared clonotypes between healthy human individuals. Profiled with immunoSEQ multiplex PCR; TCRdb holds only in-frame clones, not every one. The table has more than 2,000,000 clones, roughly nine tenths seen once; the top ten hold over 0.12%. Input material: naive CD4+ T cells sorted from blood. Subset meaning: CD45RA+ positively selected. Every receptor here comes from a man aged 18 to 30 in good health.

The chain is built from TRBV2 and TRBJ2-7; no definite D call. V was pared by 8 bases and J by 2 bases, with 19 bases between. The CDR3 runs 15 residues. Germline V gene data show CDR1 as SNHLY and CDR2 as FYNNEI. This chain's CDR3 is CASSLNRAPTYEQYF. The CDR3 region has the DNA TGTGCCAGCTCCTTGAACCGGGCCCCTACCTACGAGCAGTACTTC. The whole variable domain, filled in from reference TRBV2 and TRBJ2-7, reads EPEVTQTPSHQVTQMGQEVILRCVPISNHLYFYWYRQILGQKVEFLVSFYNNEISEKSEIFDDQFSVERPDGSNFTLKIRSTKLEDSAMYFCASSLNRAPTYEQYFGPGTRLTVT.

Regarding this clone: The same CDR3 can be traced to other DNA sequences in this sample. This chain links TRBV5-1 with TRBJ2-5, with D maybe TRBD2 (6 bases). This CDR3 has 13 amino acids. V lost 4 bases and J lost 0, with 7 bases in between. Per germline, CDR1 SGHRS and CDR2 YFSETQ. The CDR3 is CASSGGNQETQYF. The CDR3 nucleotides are TGCGCCAGCAGCGGGGGGAACCAAGAGACCCAGTACTTC.

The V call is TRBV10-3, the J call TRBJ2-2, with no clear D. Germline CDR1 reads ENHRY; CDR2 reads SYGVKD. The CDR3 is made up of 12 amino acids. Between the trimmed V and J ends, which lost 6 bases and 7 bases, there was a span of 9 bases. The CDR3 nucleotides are TGTGCCATCAGGCCCCACGGCGGGGAGCTGTTTTTT. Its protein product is CAIRPHGGELFF.

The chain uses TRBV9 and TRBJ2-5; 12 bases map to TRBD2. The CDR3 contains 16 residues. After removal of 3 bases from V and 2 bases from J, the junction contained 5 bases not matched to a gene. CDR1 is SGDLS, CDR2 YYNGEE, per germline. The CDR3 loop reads CASSDLAGGYQETQYF. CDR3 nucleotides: TGTGCCAGCAGCGACCTAGCGGGAGGGTATCAAGAGACCCAGTACTTC.

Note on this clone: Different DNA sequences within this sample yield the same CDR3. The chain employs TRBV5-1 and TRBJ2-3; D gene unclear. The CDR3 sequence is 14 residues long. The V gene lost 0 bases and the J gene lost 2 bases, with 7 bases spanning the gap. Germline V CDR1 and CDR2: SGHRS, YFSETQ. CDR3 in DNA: TGCGCCAGCAGCTTGGGGGCGGTCACAGATACGCAGTATTTT. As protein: CASSLGAVTDTQYF.

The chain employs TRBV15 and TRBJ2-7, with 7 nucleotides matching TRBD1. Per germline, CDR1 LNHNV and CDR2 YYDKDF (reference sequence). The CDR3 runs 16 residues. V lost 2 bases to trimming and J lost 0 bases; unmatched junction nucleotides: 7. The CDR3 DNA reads TGTGCCACCAGCAGATCGACAGGGCTAACCTCCTACGAGCAGTACTTC. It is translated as CATSRSTGLTSYEQYF.

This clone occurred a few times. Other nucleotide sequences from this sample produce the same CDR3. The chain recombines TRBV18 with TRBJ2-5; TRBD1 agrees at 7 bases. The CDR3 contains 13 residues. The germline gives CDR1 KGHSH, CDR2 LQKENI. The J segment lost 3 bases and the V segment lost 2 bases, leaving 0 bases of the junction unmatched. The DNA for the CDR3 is TGTGCCAGCTCACCAGGGACAGAAGAGACCCAGTACTTC. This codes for CASSPGTEETQYF.

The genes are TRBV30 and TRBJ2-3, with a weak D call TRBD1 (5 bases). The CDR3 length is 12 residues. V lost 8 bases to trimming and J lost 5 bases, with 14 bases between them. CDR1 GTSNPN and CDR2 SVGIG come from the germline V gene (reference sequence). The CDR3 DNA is TGTGCCCTAGGCAGGGTTCAAGATACGCAGTATTTT. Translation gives CALGRVQDTQYF.

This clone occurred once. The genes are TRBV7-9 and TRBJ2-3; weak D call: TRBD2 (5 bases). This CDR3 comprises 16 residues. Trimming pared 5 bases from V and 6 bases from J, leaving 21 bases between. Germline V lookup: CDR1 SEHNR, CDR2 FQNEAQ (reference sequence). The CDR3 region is CASSPPTPTEVDTQYF. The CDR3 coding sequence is TGTGCCAGCAGCCCCCCGACCCCAACGGAGGTGGATACGCAGTATTTT.

The CDR3 spells CASSPLAGSGANVLTF. The CDR3 DNA reads as TGTGCCAGCTCACCACTTGCGGGATCTGGGGCCAACGTCCTGACTTTC. V gene TRBV18 combines with J gene TRBJ2-6; the D gene is possibly TRBD2 (6 bases). With 1 base removed from V and 1 base from J, the gap between germline ends came to 8 bases. The CDR3 loop spans 16 amino acids. The germline V gene encodes CDR1 KGHSH and CDR2 LQKENI.

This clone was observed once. CDR3 in amino acids: CASRGQGGGLEQYF. The CDR3 coding sequence is TGTGCCAGCAGAGGACAGGGGGGGGGTTTGGAGCAGTACTTC. V gene TRBV2 combines with J gene TRBJ2-7; 10 bases fit TRBD1. CDR1 is SNHLY and CDR2 is FYNNEI in the germline V gene. The CDR3 is 14 residues long. Trimming removed 6 bases from V and 7 bases from J; junction bases left unmatched: 9.

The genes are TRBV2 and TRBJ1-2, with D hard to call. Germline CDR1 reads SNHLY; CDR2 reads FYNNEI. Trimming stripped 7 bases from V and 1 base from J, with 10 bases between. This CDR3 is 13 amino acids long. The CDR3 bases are TGTGCCAGCATCGGCAGCCTTAACTATGGCTACACCTTC. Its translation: CASIGSLNYGYTF.